This T cell receptor beta chain is drawn from a study of blood T cell repertoires in COVID-19 (dated by TCRdb to 2019 to 2021). Turning to the overall study: The collaborator samples originated in the United States, Italy and Spain and spanned the acute and convalescent phases of COVID-19. The prospective study material was composed of cDNA or gDNA derived from T cells, B-cell-depleted T cells, or PBMCs. The dataset comprised deeply sampled blood TCRbeta repertoires from subjects exposed to, actively infected with, or recovered from COVID-19. A freely available public database, intended as a resource for researchers studying the immune response to SARS-CoV-2, is where the repertoires were released. The samples were drawn from the first 160 participants of the ongoing ImmuneRACE study and from roughly 1,300 subjects provided by 6 global collaborators. The sample metadata nearly always contained a de-identified subject ID, COVID-19 status, age in years and sex. Where HLA class I and class II types were available, the types were taken from metadata supplied by the sample provider, not from assay-based typing.

Each collaborating institution followed its own protocols to collect whole blood in K2EDTA tubes. For TCRbeta analysis, collaborators shipped samples as frozen whole blood, isolated PBMCs, or DNA extracted from either of those sample types. CDR3 length: 13 amino acids, cysteine to phenylalanine. CDR3 DNA only is kept here, 39 bases in frame from base 1. The germline V gene supplies CDR1 SGHTA and CDR2 FQGNSA. Clipping removes 5 bases from V and 3 bases from J, with 3 as the unmatched junction base count. The paper as a whole reports these results and caveats: The quantity of clinical and demographic metadata differed by source and by participant and was supplied without curation.

TCRbeta CDR3 regions were amplified from genomic DNA using the immunoSEQ Assay, a bias-controlled multiplex PCR. Under the source paper's analysis protocol: The number of nucleated cells in each sample was estimated by amplification of reference gene primers within the assay. To quantify the absolute abundance of each unique TCRbeta CDR3 rearrangement, sequence reads were collapsed and filtered. Productive Simpson clonality was computed per sample as the square root of Simpson's diversity index over productive rearrangements. What TCRdb holds here is the immuneACCESS table cut down to in-frame rearrangements. Part of the clones is not present; checked against another copy, under half of the missing clones reflect an unresolved V gene, and the others are unexplained. That table furnishes V, J and clone size, whereas the DNA furnished D and trimming. Across this sample there are around 250,000 clones, with around 82% seen only once. The leading ten clones occupy 4.5% to 7% of the sample.

Regarding this clone: The specificity of this receptor is unknown. Per-base quality was not reported, and no clone a single base away is much larger than it. At the DNA level, this CDR3 is encoded by other sequences in the same sample as well.

Recombination linked TRBV7-2 to TRBJ1-1, and 7 junctional nucleotides match TRBD1. The source material was peripheral blood. This TCR was sampled from a man older than 75 with acute or convalescent COVID-19. DNA sequence: TGTGCCAGCAGCCTACAGGGGTACACTGAAGCTTTCTTT. The translation is CASSLQGYTEAFF.